This TCR beta chain was recorded in a study of shared clonotypes between healthy human individuals. Study background: Each donor's CD8 memory used one plate, CD8 naive two, each CD4 subset three.

Turning to this clone: The antigen remains unidentified.

Findings and limits, study-wide: Apart from blood, nothing was sampled; tissue repertoires likely differ.

Germline trimming cut 4 bases from V and 8 bases from J; bases unmatched to any gene: 9. This CDR3 is built from 15 residues. The germline V gene has CDR1 SQVTM and CDR2 ANQGSEA. Source study methods: There were no quality scores in the junction-only immunoSEQ sequences, so filtering differed. Data came from immunoSEQ multiplex PCR; TCRdb stores just in-frame clones and leaves some out. Clone size and V and J calls were adopted from that table, with D and trimming inferred from the DNA. The sample has approximately 980,000 clones; less than 85% are singletons. Adult donors, all healthy and HIV-negative, had no recent acute infections or vaccinations.

The rearrangement uses TRBV29-1 and TRBJ2-1; 12 nucleotides line up with TRBD1. Input material: memory CD4+ T cells sorted from blood. This sample's subset: CD45RA-negative fraction. This receptor was obtained from a man between 18 and 29 years old in good health. The CDR3 spells CSVAAGTGGRYEQFF. Written as DNA, the CDR3 is TGCAGCGTTGCTGCCGGGACAGGGGGCCGGTATGAGCAGTTCTTC.